This T cell receptor beta chain comes out of a study of blood T cell repertoires in COVID-19. Background on the study: Sites across the United States, Italy and Spain contributed samples from acute and convalescent COVID-19.

TCRdb keeps only in-frame clones here, not all; method: immunoSEQ multiplex PCR. The sample has roughly 30,000 clones, around 84% seen once. Germline V gene lookup returns CDR1 MNHEY and CDR2 SVGEGT. V was trimmed by 5 bases and J by 6 bases, leaving 16 bases between them. The CDR3 contains 14 residues. This clonotype was sampled from a human donor in a cohort sampled during active COVID-19. V is TRBV6-2 or TRBV6-3 and J is TRBJ1-1, with D tentatively TRBD1 (6 bases). Material: peripheral blood. In DNA, the CDR3 is TGTGCCAGCAGTCCCGATTTGCGGACAGCTGAAGCTTTCTTT. Translated: CASSPDLRTAEAFF.